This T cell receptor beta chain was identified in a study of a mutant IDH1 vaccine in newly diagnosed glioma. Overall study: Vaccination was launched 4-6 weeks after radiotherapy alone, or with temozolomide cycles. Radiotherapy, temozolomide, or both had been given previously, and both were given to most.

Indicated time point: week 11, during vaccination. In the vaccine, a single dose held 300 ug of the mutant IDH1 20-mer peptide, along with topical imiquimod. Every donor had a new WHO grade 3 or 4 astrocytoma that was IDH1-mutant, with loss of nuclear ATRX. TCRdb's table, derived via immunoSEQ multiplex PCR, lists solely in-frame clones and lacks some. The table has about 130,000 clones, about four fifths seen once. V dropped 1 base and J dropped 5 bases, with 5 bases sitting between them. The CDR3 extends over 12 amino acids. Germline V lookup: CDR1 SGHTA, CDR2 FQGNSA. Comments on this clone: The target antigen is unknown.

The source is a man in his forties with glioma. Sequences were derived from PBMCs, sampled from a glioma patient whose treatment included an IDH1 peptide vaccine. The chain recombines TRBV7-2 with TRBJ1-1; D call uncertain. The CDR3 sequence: CASSLGWTEAFF. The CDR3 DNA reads TGTGCCAGCAGCTTAGGCTGGACTGAAGCTTTCTTT.